The clone carrying this T cell receptor beta chain was counted ten times or more. Its antigen is undetermined. The people who gave samples were healthy Caucasians from Russia, aged about 6 to 95. The second PCR ran about 7 to 12 cycles with a sample-barcoded 5' primer and J-beta primers. MiXCR, run by TCRdb on the 5' RACE reads, gives a single entry per CDR3 protein. The data hold 600,000 or so distinct CDR3 sequences, with about 30% observed a single time. The data are from a study of blood T cells in healthy people across ages. Study-wide results and limits: Higher diversity, along with more naive CD4+ cells, distinguished long-lived donors from aged donors.

V was pared by 2 bases and J by 6 bases, with 17 bases between. The CDR3 has 16 amino acids. From germline, CDR1 is SGHRS and CDR2 YFSETQ. The sample was blood. This clonotype originated in a woman of 80 years or more in good health. This chain connects TRBV5-1 to TRBJ1-4; D not resolved. The CDR3 bases are TGCGCCAGCAGCTTAGGACCGACGAAGGGTGATGAAAAACTGTTTTTT. Protein product: CASSLGPTKGDEKLFF.